Listed here are 5 T cell receptor beta chains from one sample, sequenced in a study of early T cells in non-severe SARS-CoV-2 infection. Via MiXCR, TCRdb re-called the 5' RACE reads, giving one row per CDR3 protein. The sample lists 40,000 or so distinct CDR3 sequences, approximately 10% seen once, with 21% in the top ten. The sequencing input was whole blood. Receptor source: an adult who was a healthcare worker with PCR-confirmed SARS-CoV-2 infection or an uninfected control (not recorded which).

There are a few counts of this clonotype. The chain recombines TRBV7-2 with TRBJ2-7; 7 bases map to TRBD1. This CDR3 comprises 13 residues. Germline V gene data show CDR1 as SGHTA and CDR2 as FQGNSA. V lost 4 bases, J lost 5 bases, and 5 bases stayed unmatched. The CDR3 DNA reads TGTGCCAGCAGCTCCCGACAGGGCCACGAGCAGTACTTC. Residues: CASSSRQGHEQYF.

This clonotype was found many times. The chain joins TRBV18 to TRBJ2-6; D may be TRBD1 (6 bases). Trimming took off 4 bases at V and 2 bases at J, with 12 bases between the two ends. This CDR3 comprises 16 residues. In germline, CDR1 is KGHSH, CDR2 LQKENI. CDR3 amino acids: CASSRTGSAGANVLTF. The CDR3 nucleotides are TGTGCCAGCTCACGAACAGGGTCAGCTGGGGCCAACGTCCTGACTTTC.

V is TRBV20-1 and J is TRBJ2-5; D gene uncertain. From germline, CDR1 is DFQATT and CDR2 SNEGSKA (reference sequence). The CDR3 has 15 residues. Trimming removed 3 bases from V and 4 bases from J, with 18 bases in between. The CDR3 loop reads CSASFSVDGTETQYF. For the CDR3, the DNA is TGCAGTGCTAGTTTCAGCGTGGATGGTACAGAGACCCAGTACTTC.

This clonotype was counted ten times or more. The rearrangement links TRBV6-5 to TRBJ1-1; a possible D gene is TRBD1 (6 bases). The germline gives CDR1 MNHEY, CDR2 SVGAGI. This CDR3 contains 15 residues. V was trimmed by 0 bases and J by 6 bases, leaving 14 bases between them. The CDR3 region is CASSYSRGRSAEAFF. As DNA, the CDR3 is TGTGCCAGCAGTTACTCTCGGGGGCGAAGTGCTGAAGCTTTCTTT.

The V gene is TRBV18, the J gene TRBJ1-3; unclear D gene. Trimming left V 3 bases short and J 0 bases short, with 12 bases between. CDR3 length: 16 amino acids. Per the germline V gene, CDR1 is KGHSH and CDR2 is LQKENI. The CDR3 DNA is TGTGCCAGCTCACCTGCCGGTCTAAACTCTGGAAACACCATATATTTT. This translates into CASSPAGLNSGNTIYF. The full variable domain, in which reference TRBV18 and TRBJ1-3 provide the parts outside the CDR3, is NAGVMQNPRHLVRRRGQEARLRCSPMKGHSHVYWYRQLPEEGLKFMVYLQKENIIDESGMPKERFSAEFPKEGPSILRIQQVVRGDSAAYFCASSPAGLNSGNTIYFGEGSWLTVV.